One and the same sample provided the 11 T cell receptor beta chains below, sequenced in a study of blood T cell repertoires in COVID-19. The repertoire was sequenced with immunoSEQ multiplex PCR; TCRdb's copy has only in-frame clones and lacks some. Of 110,000 to 150,000 clones in the sample, 75% to 90% were seen once. The sequenced sample was peripheral blood. The receptors were sampled from a human donor in a cohort sampled during active COVID-19.

V usage is TRBV5-5 and J usage is TRBJ2-3, with D perhaps matching TRBD2 (5 bases). Trimming shortened V by 0 bases and J by 0 bases, and 11 bases separated the two germline ends. The CDR3 contains 16 residues. Looked up from germline, CDR1 is SGHKS and CDR2 is YYEKEE (reference sequence). CDR3 amino acids: CASSLVRTASTDTQYF. The CDR3 bases are TGTGCCAGCAGCTTGGTAAGGACTGCAAGCACAGATACGCAGTATTTT. The full variable domain, rest sourced from reference TRBV5-5 and TRBJ2-3, is DAGVTQSPTHLIKTRGQQVTLRCSPISGHKSVSWYQQVLGQGPQFIFQYYEKEERGRGNFPDRFSARQFPNYSSELNVNALLLGDSALYLCASSLVRTASTDTQYFGPGTRLTVL.

This clone has a handful of counts. The chain employs TRBV9 and TRBJ1-3; no firm D call. V gave up 4 bases and J gave up 2 bases, with 13 bases separating them. Germline-derived CDR1 and CDR2 are SGDLS and YYNGEE. This CDR3 is 15 amino acids long. The CDR3 loop is CASSLSTATGNTIYF. The DNA of the CDR3 is TGTGCCAGCAGCCTTTCAACAGCTACTGGAAACACCATATATTTT.

This clone appeared a few times. This sequence joins TRBV5-1 and TRBJ1-1; 9 bases agree with TRBD1. CDR1 is SGHRS, CDR2 YFSETQ, per germline. Germline trimming cut 4 bases from V and 6 bases from J; bases unmatched to any gene: 7. This CDR3 is built from 14 residues. DNA for the CDR3: TGCGCCAGCAGCGGAGGGGGACAGGGTTCTGAAGCTTTCTTT. Protein: CASSGGGQGSEAFF.

The chain carries TRBV5-4 and TRBJ2-5; 10 positions agree with TRBD2. Per germline, CDR1 SGHNT and CDR2 YYREEE (reference sequence). The V segment lost 4 bases and the J segment 5 bases; nucleotides outside the gene matches: 11. The CDR3 spans 16 residues. CDR3 in DNA: TGTGCCAGCAGCCAGACCAGCGGGGGGGCGCGGGAGACCCAGTACTTC. Its translation is CASSQTSGGARETQYF.

This clone occurred once. This chain joins TRBV14 and TRBJ1-1; D remains unclear. Trimming pared 0 bases from V and 9 bases from J, leaving 11 bases between. There are 13 residues in the CDR3. Germline V CDR1 and CDR2: SGHDN, FVKESK. For the CDR3, the DNA is TGTGCCAGCAGCCAAGATAGAAAAATGAAAGCTTTCTTT. This sequence encodes CASSQDRKMKAFF. Filled out from reference TRBV14 and TRBJ1-1, the complete variable domain reads EAGVTQFPSHSVIEKGQTVTLRCDPISGHDNLYWYRRVMGKEIKFLLHFVKESKQDESGMPNNRFLAERTGGTYSTLKVQPAELEDSGVYFCASSQDRKMKAFFGQGTRLTVV.

J is TRBJ2-2 and V is TRBV7-3; D unresolved. The CDR3 sequence is 14 residues long. CDR1 is SGHTA, CDR2 FQGTGA, per germline. Trimming shortened V by 2 bases and J by 5 bases, and 9 bases separated the two germline ends. The CDR3 DNA follows: TGTGCCAGCAGCTTACTAGTACGAACCGGGGAGCTGTTTTTT. This encodes CASSLLVRTGELFF.

The CDR3 loop is CASSLGIAGGGTDTQYF. CDR3 nucleotide sequence: TGTGCCAGCAGCTTAGGGATAGCGGGAGGGGGCACAGATACGCAGTATTTT. The chain recombines TRBV7-2 with TRBJ2-3; 11 positions agree with TRBD2. This CDR3 has 17 amino acids. V shed 1 base, J shed 1 base, and the junction held 4 bases outside the gene matches. CDR1 and CDR2 (germline): SGHTA, FQGNSA.

The chain recombines TRBV5-1 with TRBJ1-2; D is possibly TRBD1 (5 bases). The V gene lost 5 bases and the J gene lost 6 bases, with 11 bases spanning the gap. In germline, CDR1 is SGHRS, CDR2 YFSETQ. The CDR3 is made up of 12 amino acids. CDR3 nucleotides: TGCGCCAGCAGTTACGGAGGGGATGGCTACACCTTC. It specifies CASSYGGDGYTF.

The chain combines TRBV7-3 with TRBJ1-1; 7 nucleotides agree with TRBD1. Germline CDR1 reads SGHTA; CDR2 reads FQGTGA. V lost 3 bases and J lost 3; bases outside the gene matches: 7. This CDR3 contains 15 residues. The CDR3 sequence: CASSFTPGQYTEAFF. Here the CDR3 DNA reads TGTGCCAGCAGCTTCACCCCGGGACAGTACACTGAAGCTTTCTTT.

The chain employs TRBV5-1 and TRBJ1-4; tentatively, D is TRBD1 (6 bases). This CDR3 spans 14 amino acids. The germline gives CDR1 SGHRS, CDR2 YFSETQ. Trimming removed 4 bases at V and 5 bases at J, with 12 bases between. CDR3 amino acids: CASSPGGTNEKLFF. CDR3 coding DNA: TGCGCCAGCAGCCCGGGTGGGACAAATGAAAAACTGTTTTTT.

This clone rates as large. This chain joins TRBV13 and TRBJ2-1, with D perhaps matching TRBD2 (6 bases). Germline V CDR1 and CDR2: PRHDT, FYEKMQ (reference sequence). The CDR3 runs to 18 residues. Trimming cost V 1 base and J 6 bases, with 22 bases left between them. The CDR3 here is CASSLEPSLEGLGNEQFF. The CDR3 coding sequence is TGTGCCAGCAGCTTAGAGCCCAGTTTGGAGGGGTTAGGCAATGAGCAGTTCTTC.